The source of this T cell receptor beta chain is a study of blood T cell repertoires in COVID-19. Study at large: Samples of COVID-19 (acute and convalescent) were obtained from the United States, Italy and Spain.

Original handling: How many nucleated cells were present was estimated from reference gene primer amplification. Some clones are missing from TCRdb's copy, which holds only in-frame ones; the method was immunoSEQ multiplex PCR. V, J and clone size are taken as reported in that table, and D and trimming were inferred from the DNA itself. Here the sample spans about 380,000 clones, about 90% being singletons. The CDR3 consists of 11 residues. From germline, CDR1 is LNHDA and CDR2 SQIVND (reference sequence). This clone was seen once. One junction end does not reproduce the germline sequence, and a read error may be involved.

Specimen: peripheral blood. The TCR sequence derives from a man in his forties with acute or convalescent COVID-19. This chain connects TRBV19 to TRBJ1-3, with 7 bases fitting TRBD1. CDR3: CASSIEGQTHF. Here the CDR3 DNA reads TGTGCCAGTAGTATCGAGGGACAGACCCATTTT.